Below are 25 T cell receptor beta chains sequenced from a single sample in a study of T-cell reconstitution after alpha-beta-depleted transplantation in children. Molecular barcoding with unique molecular identifiers was used for the TCRbeta library. TCRdb reanalysed the PCR reads using MiXCR and keeps one entry per CDR3 protein. Of fewer than 700,000 distinct CDR3 sequences in the sample, roughly 13% were seen once. This material consisted of PBMCs, mostly from graft donor cells, taken 360 days after TCRalphabeta/CD19-depleted stem cell transplant. Receptors originate from a male patient younger than 18 who had a stem cell transplant for acute myeloid leukemia, so the T cells may come from the graft donor.

The rearrangement uses TRBV7-2 and TRBJ2-2; TRBD1 matches 8 bases. CDR1 and CDR2 from the germline V gene are SGHTA and FQGNSA. The V and J ends lost 3 bases and 7 bases, in that order; junction bases with no gene match: 7. The length of the CDR3 is 15 residues. The CDR3 loop is CASSFTQGASGELFF. The CDR3 bases are TGTGCCAGCAGCTTCACCCAGGGGGCGAGCGGGGAGCTGTTTTTT.

Ten or more counts support this clonotype. The chain couples TRBV10-3 to TRBJ2-7; D call uncertain. The CDR3 extends over 11 amino acids. Germline V lookup: CDR1 ENHRY, CDR2 SYGVKD. Between the trimmed V and J ends, which lost 2 bases and 7 bases, there was a span of 6 bases. The CDR3 reads CAISEREEQYF. DNA of the CDR3: TGTGCCATCAGTGAGAGGGAAGAGCAGTACTTC.

The sample holds many counts of this clonotype. J is TRBJ2-3 and V is TRBV29-1; 7 bases match TRBD1. With V trimmed by 1 base and J by 7 bases, 20 bases remained unmatched. The CDR3 has 18 amino acids. CDR1 is SQVTM, CDR2 ANQGSEA, per germline. The CDR3 reads CSVEAQPPNRGWLYTQYF. The CDR3 nucleotides read TGCAGCGTTGAAGCCCAACCGCCCAACAGGGGCTGGCTGTATACGCAGTATTTT.

The CDR3 loop is CSARGGAAANYEQYF. CDR3 sequence (DNA): TGCAGTGCTAGAGGAGGGGCAGCCGCGAACTACGAGCAGTACTTC. The J gene is TRBJ2-7, the V gene TRBV20-1; D assignment may be TRBD1 or TRBD2 (5 bases each). The germline V gene has CDR1 DFQATT and CDR2 SNEGSKA (reference sequence). The CDR3 consists of 15 residues. V was trimmed by 1 base and J by 3 bases, leaving 16 bases between them.

The V gene is TRBV20-1, the J gene TRBJ2-7, with D perhaps assigned TRBD1 or TRBD2 (5 bases each). The germline V gene encodes CDR1 DFQATT and CDR2 SNEGSKA (reference sequence). The V end was cut by 5 bases, the J end by 3 bases, with 14 bases between. The CDR3 is made up of 13 amino acids. CDR3 sequence (DNA): TGCAGTGCTGAAGGGGACGGAAACTACGAGCAGTACTTC. Residues: CSAEGDGNYEQYF.

V is TRBV12-3 or TRBV12-4 and J is TRBJ2-7, with TRBD2 identical over 7 bases. This CDR3 contains 15 residues. V shed 2 bases and J 5 bases; nucleotides not matched to a gene: 9. CDR3 loop: CASSLLRGSVNEQYF. In nucleotides, the CDR3 is TGTGCCAGCAGTTTACTGCGCGGGAGCGTCAACGAGCAGTACTTC.

The chain recombines TRBV15 with TRBJ2-7; D is undetermined. In germline, CDR1 is LNHNV, CDR2 YYDKDF (reference sequence). Deletions cut 9 bases from V and 0 bases from J, with 15 bases between. CDR3 length equals 14 residues. This chain's CDR3 is CATGEWRPSYEQYF. For the CDR3, the DNA is TGTGCCACAGGAGAATGGAGACCCTCCTACGAGCAGTACTTC.

The V gene is TRBV28, the J gene TRBJ2-5; 9 positions agree with TRBD1. This CDR3 is built from 15 residues. Germline V gene lookup returns CDR1 MDHEN and CDR2 SYDVKM. Germline trimming cut 6 bases from V and 3 bases from J; bases unmatched to any gene: 8. The CDR3 sequence: CASSPPGQGKETQYF. CDR3 sequence (DNA): TGTGCCAGCAGCCCTCCGGGACAGGGTAAAGAGACCCAGTACTTC.

This clonotype was detected only a few times. This rearrangement joins TRBV19 to TRBJ2-1; no firm D call. Germline CDR1 and CDR2: LNHDA and SQIVND (reference sequence). V lost 2 bases to trimming and J lost 2 bases, with 13 bases between them. The CDR3 extends over 16 amino acids. The CDR3 loop is CASSIRGGQTYNEQFF. In nucleotides, the CDR3 is TGTGCCAGTAGTATAAGAGGCGGTCAGACCTACAATGAGCAGTTCTTC.

The V gene is TRBV4-3, the J gene TRBJ2-7; possible D gene TRBD1, 5 bases. The length of the CDR3 is 16 residues. Deletions cut 1 base from V and 1 base from J, with 14 bases between. Per germline, CDR1 LGHNA and CDR2 YSLEER. The CDR3 sequence is CASSQAWQGGSYEQYF. CDR3 in DNA: TGCGCCAGCAGCCAAGCTTGGCAGGGTGGGTCCTACGAGCAGTACTTC.

The rearrangement uses TRBV5-1 and TRBJ2-3; D not resolved. The CDR3 runs 15 residues. Trimming removed 0 bases from V and 1 base from J, with 9 bases in between. Germline loops: CDR1 SGHRS, CDR2 YFSETQ. The CDR3 reads CASSLAGARTDTQYF. CDR3 DNA sequence: TGCGCCAGCAGCTTGGCGGGCGCACGCACAGATACGCAGTATTTT. Full variable domain (outside the CDR3, taken from reference TRBV5-1 and TRBJ2-3): KAGVTQTPRYLIKTRGQQVTLSCSPISGHRSVSWYQQTPGQGLQFLFEYFSETQRNKGNFPGRFSGRQFSNSRSEMNVSTLELGDSALYLCASSLAGARTDTQYFGPGTRLTVL.

This clonotype was counted between two and nine times. The chain is built from TRBV10-3 and TRBJ2-1; 13 bases align to TRBD2. Per the germline V gene, CDR1 is ENHRY and CDR2 is SYGVKD. With V trimmed by 6 bases and J by 2 bases, 4 bases remained unmatched. The CDR3 is 16 residues long. DNA of the CDR3: TGTGCCATCAGGGACGGGACTAGCGGGGCCTACAATGAGCAGTTCTTC. Translation: CAIRDGTSGAYNEQFF.

This clonotype came up many times. This chain connects TRBV29-1 to TRBJ2-2; maybe TRBD1 (5 bases). The CDR3 consists of 15 residues. The ends were cut back, 4 bases at V and 2 bases at J, with 14 bases in the middle. From germline, CDR1 is SQVTM and CDR2 ANQGSEA. The CDR3 DNA sequence: TGCAGCGTTGGGGGCGGTAGCTTTAACACCGGGGAGCTGTTTTTT. It translates to CSVGGGSFNTGELFF.

This clonotype showed up just a few times. The chain has TRBV20-1 and TRBJ2-2; TRBD2 matches at 8 bases. V lost 7 bases to trimming and J lost 4 bases; unmatched junction nucleotides: 11. CDR3 size: 15 residues. In germline, CDR1 is DFQATT, CDR2 SNEGSKA (reference sequence). The CDR3 is CSGGRVAGPTGELFF. The CDR3 coding sequence is TGCAGTGGGGGGAGGGTAGCGGGACCCACCGGGGAGCTGTTTTTT.

The table lists this clonotype with many counts. The genes are TRBV5-1 and TRBJ2-5; 8 bases agree with TRBD2. Germline CDR1 reads SGHRS; CDR2 reads YFSETQ. This CDR3 region has 14 residues. Germline trimming cut 7 bases from V and 1 base from J; bases unmatched to any gene: 6. The CDR3 here is CASSLAGSQETQYF. DNA of the CDR3: TGCGCCAGCTCCTTAGCGGGGTCCCAAGAGACCCAGTACTTC.

Many counts were recorded for this clonotype. The V gene is TRBV29-1, the J gene TRBJ2-7; tentative D call: TRBD2 (5 bases). The CDR3 is 12 amino acids. The V and J ends lost 4 bases and 4 bases respectively, with 11 bases between them. CDR1 and CDR2 from the germline V gene are SQVTM and ANQGSEA. Here the CDR3 DNA reads TGCAGCGTTGGGGAGCGGTGGTACGAGCAGTACTTC. Translation gives CSVGERWYEQYF.

The sample holds one count of this clonotype. The chain has TRBV12-3 or TRBV12-4 and TRBJ2-1; possibly TRBD1 or TRBD2 for D (6 bases each). V dropped 9 bases and J dropped 2 bases, with 17 bases sitting between them. CDR3 length equals 15 residues. CDR3 amino acids: CASTFEGGPYNEQFF. The CDR3, as DNA: TGTGCCAGTACGTTTGAGGGGGGACCCTACAATGAGCAGTTCTTC.

The table lists this clonotype with a few counts. The chain uses TRBV5-1 and TRBJ2-2; D may correspond to TRBD1 or TRBD2 (5 bases each). Germline CDR1 is SGHRS and CDR2 is YFSETQ. Between the trimmed V and J ends, which lost 4 bases and 0 bases, there was a span of 13 bases. The CDR3 contains 16 residues. The CDR3 bases are TGCGCCAGCAGCCCCGGGACGCTCGCGAACACCGGGGAGCTGTTTTTT. This translates into CASSPGTLANTGELFF.

The chain links TRBV4-3 to TRBJ2-1; 7 bases are shared with TRBD2. The CDR3 consists of 14 residues. The ends lost 1 base at V and 6 bases at J; junction bases unmatched: 3. Germline V gene data show CDR1 as LGHNA and CDR2 as YSLEER. CDR3 sequence reads: CASSQVGGSNEQFF. In DNA, the CDR3 is TGCGCCAGCAGCCAAGTGGGGGGGAGCAATGAGCAGTTCTTC.

With regard to this clonotype: Compared with germline, one end of the junction differs, possibly owing to a read error. This chain uses TRBV7-7 with TRBJ2-5; no clear D gene. This CDR3 is built from 17 residues. CDR1 and CDR2 (germline): SSHAT, FNYEAQ (reference sequence). CDR3 DNA sequence: TGTGCTAGCAGCTTAGTTAGGAGTTCAACGGGCCAAGAGACCCAGTACTTC. Protein product: CASSLVRSSTGQETQYF. The variable domain in full, completed from reference TRBV7-7 and TRBJ2-5, reads GAGVSQSPRYKVTKRGQDVTLRCDPISSHATLYWYQQALGQGPEFLTYFNYEAQPDKSGLPSDRFSAERPEGSISTLTIQRTEQRDSAMYRCASSLVRSSTGQETQYFGPGTRLLVL.

This clonotype was observed a few times. V usage is TRBV12-3 or TRBV12-4 and J usage is TRBJ2-7; 12 bases match TRBD1. V shed 5 bases, J shed 5 bases, and the junction held 4 bases outside the gene matches. The CDR3 totals 14 residues. This chain's CDR3 is CASSRDRGQDEQYF. The CDR3 DNA reads TGTGCCAGCAGTAGGGACAGGGGGCAGGACGAGCAGTACTTC.

In its sample, this clonotype was seen a few times. The chain uses TRBV13 and TRBJ2-1, with D hard to call. The CDR3 sequence is 12 residues long. V gave up 5 bases and J gave up 7 bases, with 9 bases separating them. Germline values: CDR1 PRHDT, CDR2 FYEKMQ (reference sequence). The CDR3 DNA sequence: TGTGCCAGCAGCCTCAAGCCGAATGAGCAGTTCTTC. It is translated as CASSLKPNEQFF.

This clonotype was seen at least ten times. The chain is built from TRBV13 and TRBJ2-5; D unresolved. V shed 5 bases and J shed 5 bases, with 9 bases lying between them. Per germline, CDR1 PRHDT and CDR2 FYEKMQ (reference sequence). This CDR3 region has 12 residues. In DNA form, the CDR3 reads TGTGCCAGCAGCACCTCCTGGGAGACCCAGTACTTC. Translation: CASSTSWETQYF.

This clonotype was seen only a few times. CDR3 bases: TGTGCCAGCAGGGTGACTGAGCAGAACACCGGGGAGCTGTTTTTT. Encoded protein: CASRVTEQNTGELFF. This chain uses TRBV12-3 or TRBV12-4 with TRBJ2-2, with D unclear. There are 15 residues in the CDR3. V gave up 6 bases and J gave up 1 base, with 12 bases separating them.

This clonotype was observed many times. This chain connects TRBV12-3 or TRBV12-4 to TRBJ1-1; D is undetermined. Trimming took off 0 bases at V and 1 base at J, with 6 bases between the two ends. The CDR3 length is 14 residues. This chain's CDR3 is CASSLAVRNTEAFF. The CDR3 DNA sequence: TGTGCCAGCAGTTTAGCGGTCAGGAACACTGAAGCTTTCTTT.